These T cell receptor beta chains were read from a single sample in a study of graft-versus-host responses after intestinal transplantation. TCRdb's copy holds only in-frame clones and misses some; the assay was immunoSEQ multiplex PCR. The sample holds some 45,000 clones, 91% seen once. The material was PBMCs, obtained 524 days after transplant. The receptors stem from a human patient who received an intestinal transplant, so some T cells may come from the graft donor. The CDR3 runs from the conserved cysteine through the conserved F or W. The D gene is left open where the match is weak. Only part of the rows carry a size: once, few, many, or a class if the clone is expanded.

J gene: TRBJ1-5
D gene: .
clone size: .
V gene: TRBV7-8
CDR3 DNA: TGTGCCAGCAGCACTGGAGGACATCAGCCCCAGCATTTT
CDR3 protein: CASSTGGHQPQHF

J gene: TRBJ1-5
D gene: .
clone size: .
V gene: TRBV7-9
CDR3 DNA: TGTGCCAGCAGCTCCGACAGCCCCCCTAATCAGCCCCAGCATTTT
CDR3 protein: CASSSDSPPNQPQHF

J gene: TRBJ2-3
D gene: .
clone size: .
V gene: TRBV11-2
CDR3 DNA: TGTGCCAGCAGCTTAAGGTTGAGTAGATGGACAGATACGCAGTATTTT
CDR3 protein: CASSLRLSRWTDTQYF

J gene: TRBJ1-2
D gene: .
clone size: .
V gene: TRBV28
CDR3 DNA: TGTGCCAGCAGTTTAACGGACTATGGCTACACCTTC
CDR3 protein: CASSLTDYGYTF

J gene: TRBJ2-4
D gene: TRBD1
clone size: .
V gene: TRBV30
CDR3 DNA: TGTGCCTGGAGTGCGACAGGGGTCAAAAACATTCAGTACTTC
CDR3 protein: CAWSATGVKNIQYF

J gene: TRBJ1-5
D gene: .
clone size: .
V gene: TRBV21-1
CDR3 DNA: TGTGCCAGCACCTTGGGGGGGAACGTTGGCAATCAGCCCCAGCATTTT
CDR3 protein: CASTLGGNVGNQPQHF

J gene: TRBJ2-2
D gene: .
clone size: .
V gene: TRBV7-3
CDR3 DNA: TGTGCCAGCAGCTCCGACACCGGGGAGCTGTTTTTT
CDR3 protein: CASSSDTGELFF

J gene: TRBJ2-4
D gene: .
clone size: .
V gene: TRBV18
CDR3 DNA: TGTGCCAGCTCACCGGGGCTAGAAGGACCCGTTCTCCTATTC
CDR3 protein: CASSPGLEGPVLLF

J gene: TRBJ2-7
D gene: .
clone size: .
V gene: TRBV2
CDR3 DNA: TGTGCCAGCAGTGGGGCAGGGCACTACGAGCAGTACTTC
CDR3 protein: CASSGAGHYEQYF

J gene: TRBJ2-7
D gene: .
clone size: .
V gene: TRBV4-1
CDR3 DNA: TGCGCCAGCAGCCAAGTCCAGGGCAATGACGAGCAGTACTTC
CDR3 protein: CASSQVQGNDEQYF

J gene: TRBJ2-5
D gene: .
clone size: .
V gene: TRBV5-1
CDR3 DNA: TGCGCCAGCTCGACTCAGGGGAAGGTAGAGACCCAGTACTTC
CDR3 protein: CASSTQGKVETQYF

J gene: TRBJ2-7
D gene: .
clone size: .
V gene: TRBV21-1
CDR3 DNA: TGTGCCAGCACTAACAGTCACTACGAGCAGTACTTC
CDR3 protein: CASTNSHYEQYF

J gene: TRBJ1-3
D gene: .
clone size: .
V gene: TRBV6-9
CDR3 DNA: TGTGCCAGCAGGGTAAACAGGGTTGGAAACACCATATATTTT
CDR3 protein: CASRVNRVGNTIYF

J gene: TRBJ2-3
D gene: TRBD2
clone size: .
V gene: TRBV6-5
CDR3 DNA: TGTGCCAGCAGTCACTTAGCGGGAGTTAGAGATACGCAGTATTTT
CDR3 protein: CASSHLAGVRDTQYF

J gene: TRBJ1-2
D gene: .
clone size: few
V gene: TRBV6-1
CDR3 DNA: TGTGCCAGCAGTGAACCGTTTGGGCAGTTCTATGGCTACACCTTC
CDR3 protein: CASSEPFGQFYGYTF

J gene: TRBJ1-5
D gene: .
clone size: few
V gene: TRBV6-1
CDR3 DNA: TGTGCCAGCAGTGAGGATCAGCCCCAGCATTTT
CDR3 protein: CASSEDQPQHF

J gene: TRBJ2-1
D gene: TRBD2
clone size: .
V gene: TRBV27
CDR3 DNA: TGTGCCAGCAGCAGGACTAGCGGGAGCCTCGATGAGCAGTTCTTC
CDR3 protein: CASSRTSGSLDEQFF

J gene: TRBJ2-3
D gene: .
clone size: .
V gene: TRBV15
CDR3 DNA: TGTGCCACCAGCAGAGATTTGACCCCTAGCACAGATACGCAGTATTTT
CDR3 protein: CATSRDLTPSTDTQYF

J gene: TRBJ1-2
D gene: .
clone size: once
V gene: TRBV5-6
CDR3 DNA: TGTGCCAGCAGCTTCTTGTCCGGGACTAACTATGGCTACACCTTC
CDR3 protein: CASSFLSGTNYGYTF

J gene: TRBJ2-5
D gene: .
clone size: .
V gene: TRBV6-1
CDR3 DNA: TGTGCCAGCAGTGAAGGACTCATGGCGAGGGAGACCCAGTACTTC
CDR3 protein: CASSEGLMARETQYF

J gene: TRBJ2-3
D gene: TRBD1
clone size: .
V gene: TRBV28
CDR3 DNA: TGTGCCAGCAGTCACAGGGGAAGCACAGATACGCAGTATTTT
CDR3 protein: CASSHRGSTDTQYF

J gene: TRBJ1-1
D gene: .
clone size: .
V gene: TRBV27
CDR3 DNA: TGTGCCAGCAGAACCCAGGGGCAGCCGAACACTGAAGCTTTCTTT
CDR3 protein: CASRTQGQPNTEAFF

J gene: TRBJ2-1
D gene: TRBD2
clone size: .
V gene: TRBV10-2
CDR3 DNA: TGCGCCAGCAGTACCGGGACTAGCGGTAATGAGCAGTTCTTC
CDR3 protein: CASSTGTSGNEQFF

J gene: TRBJ2-1
D gene: TRBD2
clone size: .
V gene: TRBV28
CDR3 DNA: TGTGCCAGCAGCTCGACCGGGACTAGGGCCTACAATGAGCAGTTCTTC
CDR3 protein: CASSSTGTRAYNEQFF

J gene: TRBJ2-7
D gene: .
clone size: .
V gene: TRBV6-5
CDR3 DNA: TGTGCCAGCAGTTTTCCGGGAGAGCCTTGGGAGCAGTACTTC
CDR3 protein: CASSFPGEPWEQYF

J gene: TRBJ2-5
D gene: .
clone size: .
V gene: TRBV6-1
CDR3 DNA: TGTGCCAGCAGTGGACAGCCTACTCAAGAGACCCAGTACTTC
CDR3 protein: CASSGQPTQETQYF

J gene: TRBJ1-1
D gene: .
clone size: .
V gene: TRBV19
CDR3 DNA: TGTGCCAGTAGTCTGGAAGAGAGCACTGAAGCTTTCTTT
CDR3 protein: CASSLEESTEAFF

J gene: TRBJ1-2
D gene: .
clone size: once
V gene: TRBV9
CDR3 DNA: TGTGCCAGCAGCGCTCAGGGTCTGGTTGATGGCTACACCTTC
CDR3 protein: CASSAQGLVDGYTF

J gene: TRBJ1-2
D gene: .
clone size: .
V gene: TRBV28
CDR3 DNA: TGTGCCAGCAGCCAACCAGTCCGGGCACCCCTCTTC
CDR3 protein: CASSQPVRAPLF

J gene: TRBJ1-5
D gene: TRBD1
clone size: .
V gene: TRBV9
CDR3 DNA: TGTGCCAGCAGCGTAACAGGGGAGGGATCCGAGCCCCAGCATTTT
CDR3 protein: CASSVTGEGSEPQHF

J gene: TRBJ1-4
D gene: .
clone size: once
V gene: TRBV9
CDR3 DNA: TGTGCCAGCAGCGTAGCCCTCAACCCAAGGGAAAAACTGTTTTTT
CDR3 protein: CASSVALNPREKLFF

J gene: TRBJ2-1
D gene: TRBD2
clone size: .
V gene: TRBV28
CDR3 DNA: TGTGCCAGCACCTTACTAGCGGGAGCGAGGAATGAGCAGTTCTTC
CDR3 protein: CASTLLAGARNEQFF

J gene: TRBJ1-1
D gene: TRBD1
clone size: few
V gene: TRBV2
CDR3 DNA: TGTGCCAGCAGACGGGACAGGGACAAGGCTGAAGCTTTCTTT
CDR3 protein: CASRRDRDKAEAFF

J gene: TRBJ2-3
D gene: TRBD2
clone size: .
V gene: TRBV19
CDR3 DNA: TGTGCCAGTAGGGGGGGACTAGCGGGAGGCACAGATACGCAGTATTTT
CDR3 protein: CASRGGLAGGTDTQYF

J gene: TRBJ2-7
D gene: TRBD2
clone size: .
V gene: TRBV7-2
CDR3 DNA: TGTGCCAGCAGCCCTCGACTAGCGGGGGTTCTAGAGCAGTACTTC
CDR3 protein: CASSPRLAGVLEQYF

J gene: TRBJ2-1
D gene: .
clone size: few
V gene: TRBV19
CDR3 DNA: TGTGCCAGTAGTATAGTTCAGGGCACCTCAGGGGAGCAGTTCTTC
CDR3 protein: CASSIVQGTSGEQFF

J gene: TRBJ2-3
D gene: TRBD2
clone size: .
V gene: TRBV6-1
CDR3 DNA: TGTGCCAGCAGTGAAGCGGTACTAGCGGGATCAGATACGCAGTATTTT
CDR3 protein: CASSEAVLAGSDTQYF

J gene: TRBJ1-2
D gene: .
clone size: once
V gene: TRBV7-2
CDR3 DNA: TGTGCCAGCAGCTTACCTGGGTTTAACTATGGCTACACCTTC
CDR3 protein: CASSLPGFNYGYTF

J gene: TRBJ1-2
D gene: .
clone size: .
V gene: TRBV10-3
CDR3 DNA: TGTGCCATCAGTGAGCGTCCGGTCGAATCTACCTTC
CDR3 protein: CAISERPVESTF

J gene: TRBJ2-1
D gene: TRBD2
clone size: .
V gene: TRBV27
CDR3 DNA: TGTGCCAGCAGTCTCTACGTGTCGAGCGGGAGGACCGGCTCCTACAATGAGCAGTTCTTC
CDR3 protein: CASSLYVSSGRTGSYNEQFF

J gene: TRBJ1-1
D gene: .
clone size: .
V gene: TRBV7-6
CDR3 DNA: TGTGCCAGCAGCTTAAGCTCAGGGTCTGAAGCTTTCTTT
CDR3 protein: CASSLSSGSEAFF